The rows below give T cell receptor beta chains drawn from one sample of a study of T cell responses to AZD1222 COVID-19 vaccine. Measured with immunoSEQ multiplex PCR; TCRdb has only the in-frame clones, and not every one. The profile shows under 55,000 clones, 80% to 90% of them singletons. Sequences were derived from peripheral blood, sampled on day 0 of AZD1222 vaccination. These receptors were taken from an adult in good health. CDR3s include the opening cysteine and the closing phenylalanine or tryptophan.

CDR3 length | V gene | CDR3 protein
14 | TRBV19 | CASRFRAPNYGYTF
13 | TRBV2 | CASASGANYGYTF
16 | TRBV24-1 | CATSDPRQGGTGELFF
16 | TRBV7-2 | CASSLAGGRTYNEQFF
13 | TRBV9 | CASSVWDVDEQFF
15 | TRBV15 | CATSRGGSFENEQYF
16 | TRBV3-1/TRBV3-2 | CASSQDSGGAGNEQFF
15 | TRBV18 | CASSPPEIMNTEAFF
14 | TRBV10-1 | CASKRGQGPYEQYF
14 | TRBV25-1 | CASRAPGEGTEAFF
13 | TRBV7-6 | CASSVTGTGELFF
15 | TRBV5-4 | CASSLPGGRNTEAFF
16 | TRBV14 | CASSLKAGMSYNEQFF
14 | TRBV6-5 | CASSSREGIGEQYF
14 | TRBV18 | CASSLDRDNSPLHF
12 | TRBV19 | CASSIGSAEAFF
14 | TRBV5-8 | CASSLRWENTEAFF
13 | TRBV12-3/TRBV12-4 | CASSGVRNTEAFF
15 | TRBV28 | CASSPGTAGQTEAFF
16 | TRBV10-3 | CAISTLTGGTQETQYF
13 | TRBV27 | CASSLGRANVLTF
14 | TRBV25-1 | CASSGWAAAYEQYF
13 | TRBV7-9 | CASRYTTGNTIYF
15 | TRBV5-1 | CASSLSGTGQETQYF
14 | TRBV6-4 | CASSKTGGTDTQYF
14 | TRBV11-2 | CASSPRTSSYEQYF
14 | TRBV7-3 | CASSLVGYGNTIYF
17 | TRBV3-1/TRBV3-2 | CASSQKQGAGMNTEAFF
14 | TRBV7-3 | CASSLEGPGQPQHF
12 | TRBV5-1 | CASSLVNTEAFF
11 | TRBV5-5 | CASSLVYEQYF
13 | TRBV6-5 | CASRAGGAGELFF
14 | TRBV11-2 | CASSSRLAKNIQYF
14 | TRBV6-5 | CASSSLGGGTEAFF
16 | TRBV25-1 | CASSELGGSGSDGYTF
13 | TRBV10-3 | CAIRDRENTEAFF
15 | TRBV2 | CASSEIQGANYGYTF
16 | TRBV6-2/TRBV6-3 | CASSYSNWGVTGELFF
13 | TRBV15 | CATRKQGLDEQYF
15 | TRBV30 | CAWSDDGTWGEKLFF
16 | TRBV5-6 | CASRNYRAGAGQPQHF
14 | TRBV9 | CASSPRSNYNEQFF